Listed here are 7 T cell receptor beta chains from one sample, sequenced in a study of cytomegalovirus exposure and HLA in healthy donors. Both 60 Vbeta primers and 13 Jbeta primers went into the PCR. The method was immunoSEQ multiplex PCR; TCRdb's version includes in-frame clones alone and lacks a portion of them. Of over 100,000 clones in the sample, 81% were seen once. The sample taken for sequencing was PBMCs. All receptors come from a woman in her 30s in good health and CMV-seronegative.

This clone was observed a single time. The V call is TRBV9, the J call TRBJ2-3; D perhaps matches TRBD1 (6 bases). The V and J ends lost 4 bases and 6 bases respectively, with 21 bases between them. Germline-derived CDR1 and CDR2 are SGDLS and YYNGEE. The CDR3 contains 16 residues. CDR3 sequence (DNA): TGTGCCAGCAGCCCAAGTGGGGGCACCCTGGGGGATACGCAGTATTTT. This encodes CASSPSGGTLGDTQYF.

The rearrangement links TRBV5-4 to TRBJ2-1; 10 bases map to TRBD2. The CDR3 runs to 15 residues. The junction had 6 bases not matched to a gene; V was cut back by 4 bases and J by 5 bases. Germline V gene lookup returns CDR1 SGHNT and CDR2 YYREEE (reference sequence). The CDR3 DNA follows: TGTGCCAGCAGCCGTCCCCTAGCGGGGGACAATGAGCAGTTCTTC. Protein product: CASSRPLAGDNEQFF.

This chain's CDR3 is CASSLSGQGRYTEAFF. As DNA, the CDR3 is TGTGCCAGCAGTTTATCGGGACAGGGGAGGTACACTGAAGCTTTCTTT. The J gene is TRBJ1-1, the V gene TRBV28; 10 nucleotides match TRBD1. Germline CDR1 is MDHEN and CDR2 is SYDVKM. Unmatched junction bases numbered 5, after V lost 1 base and J lost 3 bases. The CDR3 runs to 16 residues.

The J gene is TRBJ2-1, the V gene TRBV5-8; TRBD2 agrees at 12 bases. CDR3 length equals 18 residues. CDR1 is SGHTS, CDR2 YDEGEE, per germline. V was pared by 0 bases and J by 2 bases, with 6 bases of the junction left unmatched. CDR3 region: CASSLAPRLAGAYNEQFF. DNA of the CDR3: TGTGCCAGCAGCTTGGCCCCCAGACTAGCGGGAGCCTACAATGAGCAGTTCTTC. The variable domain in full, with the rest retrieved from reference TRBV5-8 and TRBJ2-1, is EAGVTQSPTHLIKTRGQQATLRCSPISGHTSVYWYQQALGLGLQFLLWYDEGEERNRGNFPPRFSGRQFPNYSSELNVNALELEDSALYLCASSLAPRLAGAYNEQFFGPGTRLTVL.

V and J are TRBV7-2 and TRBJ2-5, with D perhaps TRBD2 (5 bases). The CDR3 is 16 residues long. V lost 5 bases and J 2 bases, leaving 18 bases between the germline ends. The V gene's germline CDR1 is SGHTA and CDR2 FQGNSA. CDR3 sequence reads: CASSESGGRGQETQYF. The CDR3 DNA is TGTGCCAGCAGCGAAAGTGGCGGGCGCGGTCAAGAGACCCAGTACTTC.

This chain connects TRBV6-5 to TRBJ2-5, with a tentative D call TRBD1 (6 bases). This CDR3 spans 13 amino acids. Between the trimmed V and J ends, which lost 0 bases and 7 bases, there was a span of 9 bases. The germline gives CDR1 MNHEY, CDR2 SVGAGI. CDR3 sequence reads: CASSYSTGWTQYF. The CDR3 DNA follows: TGTGCCAGCAGTTACTCGACAGGTTGGACCCAGTACTTC.

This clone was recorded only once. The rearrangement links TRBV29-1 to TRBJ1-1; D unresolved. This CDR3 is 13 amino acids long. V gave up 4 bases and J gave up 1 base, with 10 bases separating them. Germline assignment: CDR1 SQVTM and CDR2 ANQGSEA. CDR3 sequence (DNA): TGCAGCGTTGGGTTTTTCGGGAACACTGAAGCTTTCTTT. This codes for CSVGFFGNTEAFF.